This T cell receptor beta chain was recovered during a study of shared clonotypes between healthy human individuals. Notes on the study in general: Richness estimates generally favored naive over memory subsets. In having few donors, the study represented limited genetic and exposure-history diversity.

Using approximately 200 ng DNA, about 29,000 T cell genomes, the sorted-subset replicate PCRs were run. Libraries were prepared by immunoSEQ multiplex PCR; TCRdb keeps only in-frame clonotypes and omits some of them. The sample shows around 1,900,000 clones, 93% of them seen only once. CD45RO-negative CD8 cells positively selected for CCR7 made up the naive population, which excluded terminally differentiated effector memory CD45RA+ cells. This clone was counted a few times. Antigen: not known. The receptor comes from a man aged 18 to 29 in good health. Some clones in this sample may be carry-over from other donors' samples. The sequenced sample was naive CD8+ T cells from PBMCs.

CDR3 loop: CASRWGAWGYTF. CDR3 coding DNA: TGTGCCAGCAGATGGGGGGCGTGGGGCTACACCTTC. This chain joins TRBV27 and TRBJ1-2; TRBD1 might be the D (6 bases). Trimming left V 6 bases short and J 8 bases short, with 13 bases between. In germline, CDR1 is MNHEY, CDR2 SMNVEV (reference sequence). The CDR3 spans 12 residues.